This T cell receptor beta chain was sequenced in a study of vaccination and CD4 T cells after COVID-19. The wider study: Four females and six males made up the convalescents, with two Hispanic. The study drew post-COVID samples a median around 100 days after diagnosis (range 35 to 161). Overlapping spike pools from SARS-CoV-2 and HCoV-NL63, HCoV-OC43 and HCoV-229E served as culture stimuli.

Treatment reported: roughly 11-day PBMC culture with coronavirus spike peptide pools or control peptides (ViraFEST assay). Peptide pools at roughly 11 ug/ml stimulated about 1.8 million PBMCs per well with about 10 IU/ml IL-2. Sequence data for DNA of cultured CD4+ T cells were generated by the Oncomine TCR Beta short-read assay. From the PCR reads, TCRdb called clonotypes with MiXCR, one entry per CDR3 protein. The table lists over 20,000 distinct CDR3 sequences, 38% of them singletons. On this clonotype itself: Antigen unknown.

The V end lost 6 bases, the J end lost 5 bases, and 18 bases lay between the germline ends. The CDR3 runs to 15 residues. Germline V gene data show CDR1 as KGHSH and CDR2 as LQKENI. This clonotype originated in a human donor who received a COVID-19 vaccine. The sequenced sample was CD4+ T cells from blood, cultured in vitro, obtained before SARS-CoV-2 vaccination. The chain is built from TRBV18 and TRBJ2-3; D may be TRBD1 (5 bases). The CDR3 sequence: CASSSTWQGIDTQYF. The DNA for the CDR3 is TGTGCCAGCTCCTCTACATGGCAGGGAATAGATACGCAGTATTTT.